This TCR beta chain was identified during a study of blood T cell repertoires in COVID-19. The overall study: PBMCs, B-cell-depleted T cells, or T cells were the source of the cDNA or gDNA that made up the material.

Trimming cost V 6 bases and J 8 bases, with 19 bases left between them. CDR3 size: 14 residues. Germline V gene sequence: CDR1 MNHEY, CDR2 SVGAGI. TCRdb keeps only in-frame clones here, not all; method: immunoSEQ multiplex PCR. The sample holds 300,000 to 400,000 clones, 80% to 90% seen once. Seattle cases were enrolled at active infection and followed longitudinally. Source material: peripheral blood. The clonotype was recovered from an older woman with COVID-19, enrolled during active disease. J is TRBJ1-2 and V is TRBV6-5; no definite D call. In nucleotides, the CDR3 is TGTGCCAGCAGACCACAGTCTTTCAGCTTGGGCTACACCTTC. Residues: CASRPQSFSLGYTF.